These T cell receptor beta chains were read from a single sample in a study of patients and donors after allogeneic stem cell transplantation. A single record per CDR3 protein comes from TCRdb applying MiXCR to the RT-PCR reads. This repertoire shows about a million distinct CDR3 sequences, roughly 18% found once; its top ten account for around 6%. What was sequenced was blood, either unsorted or a sorted T cell fraction (not recorded which). The receptors derive from a human donor who was either an allogeneic HSCT recipient or a stem cell or donor lymphocyte infusion donor (not recorded which). It is not recorded whose cells these are; they may come from a transplant donor. Both conserved end residues are part of each CDR3. A D gene is named only where the DNA matches it firmly. Expanded clones are given a class, and other clones once, few, many or no size at all.

j_call | d_call | clone_size | v_call | cdr3_aa | cdr3_nt
TRBJ1-5 | - | - | TRBV20-1 | CSARDPFEANQPQHF | TGCAGTGCTAGGGATCCGTTTGAAGCCAATCAGCCCCAGCATTTT
TRBJ2-4 | - | - | TRBV9 | CASSLYTGDIQYF | TGTGCCAGCAGCTTGTATACGGGTGACATTCAGTACTTC
TRBJ2-7 | - | - | TRBV20-1 | CSVLTRYEQYF | TGCAGTGTTTTAACCCGTTACGAGCAGTACTTC
TRBJ1-1 | - | - | TRBV12-3/TRBV12-4 | CASSLNRDLTNTEAFF | TGTGCCAGCAGTTTAAACCGGGATTTAACGAACACTGAAGCTTTCTTT
TRBJ1-5 | TRBD1 | - | TRBV12-3/TRBV12-4 | CASSQTGINQPQHF | TGTGCCAGCAGCCAGACAGGGATCAATCAGCCCCAGCATTTT
TRBJ2-5 | TRBD1 | - | TRBV24-1 | CATSGQGTQETQYF | TGTGCCACCAGTGGACAGGGGACACAAGAGACCCAGTACTTC
TRBJ1-3 | - | few | TRBV4-1 | CASSQDRSQGNTIYF | TGCGCCAGCAGCCAAGATCGCAGCCAGGGAAACACCATATATTTT
TRBJ2-3 | - | few | TRBV15 | CATSRDHGSTDTQYF | TGTGCCACCAGCAGAGATCATGGCAGCACAGATACGCAGTATTTT
TRBJ2-1 | - | - | TRBV12-3/TRBV12-4 | CASRTTGSYNEQFF | TGTGCCAGCAGAACCACAGGATCCTACAATGAGCAGTTCTTC
TRBJ2-2 | - | few | TRBV27 | CASSLSGENTGELFF | TGTGCCAGCAGTTTATCGGGGGAGAACACCGGGGAGCTGTTTTTT
TRBJ2-3 | TRBD2 | few | TRBV4-1 | CASSQDVPGGITDTQYF | TGCGCCAGCAGCCAAGATGTCCCCGGGGGGATCACAGATACGCAGTATTTT
TRBJ2-1 | - | - | TRBV3-1 | CASSLLHNEQFF | TGTGCCAGCAGCCTCCTTCACAATGAGCAGTTCTTC
TRBJ1-1 | - | - | TRBV7-3 | CASSPRSGPPNTEAFF | TGTGCCAGCAGCCCCCGTTCCGGCCCCCCGAACACTGAAGCTTTCTTT
TRBJ2-2 | TRBD2 | - | TRBV5-1 | CASSFPAGETGELFF | TGCGCCAGCAGCTTCCCAGCGGGGGAAACCGGGGAGCTGTTTTTT
TRBJ1-1 | - | - | TRBV2 | CASSESSWSSEAFF | TGTGCCAGCAGTGAAAGTTCGTGGAGTTCTGAAGCTTTCTTT
TRBJ1-5 | TRBD1 | - | TRBV18 | CASSLTGTGGRNQPQHF | TGTGCCAGCTCACTAACCGGGACAGGGGGCCGGAATCAGCCCCAGCATTTT
TRBJ2-5 | - | - | TRBV5-1 | CASSLPSVEETQYF | TGCGCCAGCAGCCTCCCGAGCGTGGAAGAGACCCAGTACTTC
TRBJ2-5 | TRBD1 | few | TRBV11-3 | CASSLRSPGQGKETQYF | TGTGCCAGCAGCTTACGTTCACCGGGACAGGGGAAAGAGACCCAGTACTTC
TRBJ1-1 | - | - | TRBV9 | CASSVGGGVGEAFF | TGTGCCAGCAGCGTAGGGGGGGGCGTAGGTGAAGCTTTCTTT
TRBJ2-4 | TRBD2 | - | TRBV5-4 | CASSNPGLAENIQYF | TGTGCCAGCAGTAACCCGGGACTAGCAGAAAACATTCAGTACTTC
TRBJ2-1 | TRBD2 | - | TRBV20-1 | CSARAAGTSAINEQFF | TGCAGTGCTAGAGCCGCCGGGACTAGCGCCATCAATGAGCAGTTCTTC
TRBJ1-6 | TRBD1 | - | TRBV27 | CASSLSNRGANSPLHF | TGTGCCAGCAGTTTATCGAACAGGGGGGCAAATTCACCCCTCCACTTT
TRBJ1-1 | - | few | TRBV30 | CAWSSLMWGGSDTEAFF | TGTGCCTGGAGTTCTTTAATGTGGGGGGGGTCGGACACTGAAGCTTTCTTT
TRBJ1-5 | - | - | TRBV6-2/TRBV6-3 | CASREVYSNQPQHF | TGTGCCAGCAGAGAGGTGTATAGCAATCAGCCCCAGCATTTT
TRBJ2-3 | - | - | TRBV5-1 | CASSLEGAAKDTQYF | TGCGCCAGCAGCTTGGAAGGGGCTGCGAAGGATACGCAGTATTTT
TRBJ2-5 | TRBD1 | - | TRBV7-8 | CASSLEHGTGLETQYF | TGTGCCAGCAGCTTAGAGCACGGGACAGGGTTGGAGACCCAGTACTTC
TRBJ2-3 | TRBD2 | few | TRBV12-3/TRBV12-4 | CATKAGGRADTQYF | TGTGCCACCAAAGCGGGAGGGAGAGCAGATACGCAGTATTTT
TRBJ2-5 | TRBD2 | - | TRBV7-2 | CASSLVIAGDRETQYF | TGTGCCAGCAGCTTAGTGATAGCGGGGGATAGAGAGACCCAGTACTTC
TRBJ2-5 | - | - | TRBV7-2 | CASSFNRPETQYF | TGTGCCAGCAGCTTCAACAGGCCAGAGACCCAGTACTTC
TRBJ1-1 | - | many | TRBV18 | CASSPQVGADTEAFF | TGTGCCAGCTCACCACAGGTGGGGGCGGACACTGAAGCTTTCTTT
TRBJ2-2 | - | few | TRBV12-3/TRBV12-4 | CASSFRQGGHTGELFF | TGTGCCAGCAGTTTTAGGCAGGGGGGTCACACCGGGGAGCTGTTTTTT
TRBJ1-1 | - | - | TRBV4-3 | CASSQGVGANTEAFF | TGCGCCAGCAGCCAAGGGGTGGGGGCGAACACTGAAGCTTTCTTT
TRBJ2-5 | - | few | TRBV4-3 | CASSQDMAEETQYF | TGCGCCAGCAGCCAAGATATGGCAGAAGAGACCCAGTACTTC
TRBJ2-7 | TRBD2 | once | TRBV20-1 | CSAGAGAGDQARAGEQYF | TGCAGTGCTGGCGCCGGGGCGGGAGATCAGGCCAGGGCGGGCGAGCAGTACTTC
TRBJ1-2 | - | - | TRBV29-1 | CSVDPAGLSPYGYTF | TGCAGCGTTGACCCTGCGGGGCTAAGTCCCTATGGCTACACCTTC
TRBJ2-7 | - | - | TRBV20-1 | CSAQGDRYEQYF | TGCAGTGCCCAGGGTGATCGCTACGAGCAGTACTTC
TRBJ2-2 | - | - | TRBV3-1 | CASSHNGGELFF | TGTGCCAGCAGCCATAACGGTGGGGAGCTGTTTTTT
TRBJ1-2 | TRBD1 | - | TRBV7-9 | CASSINRDRGRLGGYTF | TGTGCCAGCAGTATAAACCGGGACAGGGGGCGCTTGGGCGGCTACACCTTC
TRBJ2-1 | - | few | TRBV12-5 | CASGLGDRVSYNEQFF | TGTGCTAGTGGTTTGGGAGACAGAGTCTCCTACAATGAGCAGTTCTTC
TRBJ2-5 | TRBD2 | few | TRBV10-3 | CAISETSGRRETQYF | TGTGCCATCAGTGAGACTAGCGGGAGACGGGAGACCCAGTACTTC
TRBJ1-3 | - | - | TRBV24-1 | CASSDGRSSGNTIYF | TGTGCCTCCAGTGATGGGAGGTCGTCTGGAAACACCATATATTTT
TRBJ1-1 | - | few | TRBV9 | CASSAAGTMNTEAFF | TGTGCCAGCAGCGCGGCGGGGACCATGAACACTGAAGCTTTCTTT
TRBJ2-3 | TRBD2 | - | TRBV20-1 | CSARDSWVAGGLTDTQYF | TGCAGTGCTAGAGACAGTTGGGTAGCGGGGGGCCTCACAGATACGCAGTATTTT
TRBJ1-2 | - | - | TRBV12-3/TRBV12-4 | CASGRGANYGYTF | TGTGCCAGTGGCAGGGGAGCTAACTATGGCTACACCTTC
TRBJ1-1 | - | few | TRBV2 | CASTKDGGEAFF | TGTGCCAGCACTAAGGACGGCGGGGAAGCTTTCTTT
TRBJ1-1 | TRBD1 | - | TRBV6-1 | CASSPGQGEGTEAFF | TGTGCCAGCAGTCCGGGACAGGGGGAAGGCACTGAAGCTTTCTTT
TRBJ1-3 | TRBD1 | few | TRBV4-2 | CASSQEKLDRVTIYF | TGTGCCAGCAGCCAAGAGAAACTGGACAGGGTAACCATATATTTT
TRBJ1-6 | - | many | TRBV7-2 | CASSLAIDNSPLHF | TGTGCCAGCAGCTTAGCTATCGATAATTCACCCCTCCACTTT
TRBJ2-3 | - | - | TRBV20-1 | CSARGGGLPDTQYF | TGCAGTGCTAGAGGGGGAGGCCTTCCAGATACGCAGTATTTT
TRBJ2-1 | - | - | TRBV11-1 | CASSRSTNRSTPENEQFF | TGTGCCAGCAGCCGGAGTACCAACCGGTCAACACCAGAAAATGAGCAGTTCTTC
TRBJ2-7 | - | few | TRBV30 | CAWSAQGLETYEQYF | TGTGCCTGGAGTGCACAGGGACTGGAGACCTACGAGCAGTACTTC